This T cell receptor beta chain appears in the sequencing data of a study of blood T cells in healthy people across ages. V was shortened by 0 bases and J by 2 bases, with 10 bases between the two germline ends. The CDR3 is 16 residues long. Germline lookup yields CDR1 MGHRA and CDR2 YSYEKL. Drawing of peripheral blood yielded 8.5 to 10 milliliters from each donor. Sample-barcoded 5' priming and a J-beta primer mix drove a second PCR of about 6 to 12 cycles. MiXCR was run by TCRdb on the 5' RACE reads, yielding one entry per CDR3 protein. The top ten clones hold over 10% of a sample with approximately 1,000,000 distinct CDR3 sequences, about two fifths of them seen once.

The sequencing sample was made of blood. The clonotype originates from a man younger than 35 in good health. The chain employs TRBV4-1 and TRBJ1-4; D is unresolved. The CDR3 loop reads CASSQDLVVTNEKLFF. The CDR3 bases are TGCGCCAGCAGCCAAGACCTGGTGGTCACTAATGAAAAACTGTTTTTT.